The 30 T cell receptor beta chains listed next were all sequenced from one sample in a study of T-cell reconstitution after alpha-beta-depleted transplantation in children. This sample's TCRbeta library carried unique molecular identifier barcodes. TCRdb passed the PCR reads through MiXCR, listing each CDR3 protein once. The repertoire holds about 980,000 distinct CDR3 sequences, with about 29% as singletons. This specimen was PBMCs, mostly from graft donor cells, taken 360 days after TCRalphabeta/CD19-depleted stem cell transplant. The source of these receptors is a boy younger than two who had a stem cell transplant for SCID, so the T cells may come from the graft donor.

This clonotype was detected only a few times. The chain recombines TRBV12-3 or TRBV12-4 with TRBJ2-1; 10 positions agree with TRBD1. Losses at the gene ends were 6 bases for V and 8 bases for J; bases not matched to a gene: 13. This CDR3 contains 16 residues. The DNA for the CDR3 is TGTGCCAGCAGCTTACCCCGGGACAGGGGCAAGTATGAGCAGTTCTTC. Amino acids: CASSLPRDRGKYEQFF.

This chain uses TRBV4-2 with TRBJ2-3, with a possible D match to TRBD2 (6 bases). Germline CDR1 is LGHNA and CDR2 is YNFKEQ. The CDR3 is made up of 19 amino acids. V was pared by 0 bases and J by 0 bases, with 19 bases between. CDR3 nucleotides: TGTGCCAGCAGCCAAGAGTTCGCCGGGGCCGGGGGTAGCACAGATACGCAGTATTTT. It translates to CASSQEFAGAGGSTDTQYF.

The sample holds a few counts of this clonotype. The rearrangement uses TRBV10-3 and TRBJ2-3; 8 bases are a match to TRBD2. Germline CDR1 and CDR2: ENHRY and SYGVKD. The CDR3 has 14 amino acids. Trimming at V came to 11 bases and at J to 9 bases, leaving 16 bases not matched to a gene. For the CDR3, the DNA is TGTGCCTCACGACAGGCCAAAATAGCGGGGACGCAGTATTTT. It is translated as CASRQAKIAGTQYF.

This clonotype was seen more than once but under ten times. The CDR3 reads CASSPERPEAFF. Here the CDR3 DNA reads TGTGCCAGCAGCCCCGAAAGGCCTGAAGCTTTCTTT. The V call is TRBV7-9, the J call TRBJ1-1, with D unresolved. Germline V gene lookup returns CDR1 SEHNR and CDR2 FQNEAQ (reference sequence). This CDR3 has 12 amino acids. V lost 5 bases, J lost 6 bases, and 10 bases lay in between.

This clonotype came up a few times. This chain joins TRBV29-1 and TRBJ1-1; D might be TRBD1 (6 bases). CDR1 is SQVTM and CDR2 is ANQGSEA in the germline V gene. Trimming cost V 7 bases and J 4 bases, with 13 bases left between them. The CDR3 runs 12 residues. The CDR3 bases are TGCAGCGCGAGAGGGGGTAGCACTGAAGCTTTCTTT. It translates to CSARGGSTEAFF.

In this sample, this clonotype turned up a few times. The chain is built from TRBV7-2 and TRBJ2-7; 9 bases map to TRBD2. This CDR3 spans 14 amino acids. V lost 4 bases, J lost 7 bases, and 8 bases stayed unmatched. Germline CDR1 SGHTA, CDR2 FQGNSA. The CDR3 loop is CASSWRGGDREQYF. CDR3 bases: TGTGCCAGCAGCTGGCGGGGGGGAGACAGGGAGCAGTACTTC.

This clonotype has more than one count but fewer than ten. This chain links TRBV18 with TRBJ2-5; D may be TRBD1 or TRBD2 (5 bases each). CDR1 and CDR2 (germline): KGHSH, LQKENI. The V end lost 2 bases, the J end lost 7 bases, and 17 bases lay between the germline ends. The CDR3 runs to 15 residues. CDR3 sequence (DNA): TGTGCCAGCTCACCAGGGACCTCTAATCCAGGGACCCAGTACTTC. It translates to CASSPGTSNPGTQYF.

This clonotype was seen only a few times. J is TRBJ2-3 and V is TRBV3-1; D is perhaps TRBD2 (6 bases). The V and J ends lost 1 base and 4 bases respectively, with 18 bases between them. CDR3 length equals 17 residues. The germline V gene has CDR1 LGHDT and CDR2 YNNKEL (reference sequence). DNA of the CDR3: TGTGCCAGCAGCCAAGCGTCGGGACTTTGGGTCGCAGATACGCAGTATTTT. Protein product: CASSQASGLWVADTQYF.

As DNA, the CDR3 is TGCGCCAGCAGCCCCGTGAGGCAGTCCCAAGAGACCCAGTACTTC. Amino acids: CASSPVRQSQETQYF. V and J are TRBV4-1 and TRBJ2-5; D gene unclear. Trimming took off 4 bases at V and 1 base at J, with 13 bases between the two ends. CDR3 length: 15 amino acids. Germline values: CDR1 MGHRA, CDR2 YSYEKL.

This chain joins TRBV20-1 and TRBJ1-1; perhaps TRBD1 as D (6 bases). V lost 2 bases and J lost 8, with 12 bases in between. The CDR3 extends over 12 amino acids. Germline V gene data show CDR1 as DFQATT and CDR2 as SNEGSKA (reference sequence). The CDR3 nucleotides are TGCAGTGCTAGACCCCGGACAGCCGAAGCTTTCTTT. Protein sequence: CSARPRTAEAFF.

The chain employs TRBV5-1 and TRBJ2-5; D may be TRBD2 (5 bases). The length of the CDR3 is 14 residues. Germline V gene data show CDR1 as SGHRS and CDR2 as YFSETQ. Trimming took 1 base from V and 5 from J, leaving 12 bases between them. Here the CDR3 reads CASSLYEGRETQYF. The CDR3 nucleotides read TGCGCCAGCAGCTTGTATGAGGGCCGGGAGACCCAGTACTTC.

V usage is TRBV27 and J usage is TRBJ2-7, with unresolved D. Trimming cost V 4 bases and J 2 bases, with 18 bases left between them. Germline values: CDR1 MNHEY, CDR2 SMNVEV (reference sequence). The CDR3 is 16 amino acids. CDR3: CASSSKIRRWPYEQYF. In DNA form, the CDR3 reads TGTGCCAGCAGTTCCAAAATAAGGAGATGGCCCTACGAGCAGTACTTC.

This clonotype came up a few times. The rearrangement uses TRBV20-1 and TRBJ2-3; 11 positions match TRBD2. This CDR3 contains 16 residues. CDR1 and CDR2 (germline): DFQATT, SNEGSKA (reference sequence). J gave up 1 base and V 1 base, and 4 bases lay outside the gene matches. The CDR3 bases are TGCAGTGCTAGAGCCCCGACTAGCGGGGGCACAGATACGCAGTATTTT. It codes for CSARAPTSGGTDTQYF.

The chain uses TRBV20-1 and TRBJ2-1; 8 bases are shared with TRBD2. Germline lookup yields CDR1 DFQATT and CDR2 SNEGSKA (reference sequence). J was trimmed by 9 bases and V by 3 bases; bases with no gene match: 13. The CDR3 has 15 residues. The CDR3 region has the DNA TGCAGTGCTAGGCGGGGGGCCAAGGCGAGTTCTGAGCAGTTCTTC. As protein: CSARRGAKASSEQFF.

The chain employs TRBV10-2 and TRBJ2-7, with D perhaps matching TRBD2 (6 bases). Deletions cut 4 bases from V and 9 bases from J, with 10 bases between. The CDR3 covers 11 residues. CDR1 WSHSY and CDR2 SAAADI come from the germline V gene. DNA of the CDR3: TGCGCCAGCAGTGCTGTGGAGGGGCAGTACTTC. Amino acid sequence: CASSAVEGQYF.

The chain links TRBV5-1 to TRBJ2-2; D not resolved. CDR3 length: 18 amino acids. V was trimmed by 0 bases and J by 2 bases, leaving 17 bases between them. Per the germline V gene, CDR1 is SGHRS and CDR2 is YFSETQ. CDR3 nucleotide sequence: TGCGCCAGCAGCTTGGTATGGCCGGTTCCCCCAAACACCGGGGAGCTGTTTTTT. The encoded protein is CASSLVWPVPPNTGELFF.

V usage is TRBV24-1 and J usage is TRBJ2-3, with D hard to call. The CDR3 loop spans 13 amino acids. Germline V gives CDR1 KGHDR, CDR2 SFDVKD. V lost 4 bases, J lost 5 bases, and 9 bases lay in between. The CDR3 loop reads CATSEDGVDTQYF. DNA of the CDR3: TGTGCCACCAGTGAAGATGGAGTAGATACGCAGTATTTT.

This clonotype was seen a handful of times. The J gene is TRBJ2-3, the V gene TRBV30; D perhaps matches TRBD2 (6 bases). V lost 1 base to trimming and J lost 1 base, with 15 bases between them. There are 16 residues in the CDR3. CDR1 is GTSNPN and CDR2 is SVGIG in the germline V gene (reference sequence). The CDR3 loop is CAWSATTREGTDTQYF. The CDR3 coding sequence is TGTGCCTGGAGTGCCACTACAAGGGAGGGCACAGATACGCAGTATTTT.

CDR3 residues: CSVTGADQRDYGYTF. In nucleotides, the CDR3 is TGCAGTGTGACAGGGGCGGACCAAAGGGACTATGGCTACACCTTC. This chain joins TRBV20-1 and TRBJ1-2; 8 bases align to TRBD1. Unmatched junction bases numbered 13, after V lost 7 bases and J lost 3 bases. Germline lookup yields CDR1 DFQATT and CDR2 SNEGSKA (reference sequence). CDR3 length: 15 residues.

The V call is TRBV10-3, the J call TRBJ2-3; perhaps D is TRBD1 or TRBD2 (5 bases each). Germline V gene lookup returns CDR1 ENHRY and CDR2 SYGVKD. Trimming left V 8 bases short and J 4 bases short, with 25 bases between. The CDR3 is made up of 17 amino acids. The CDR3 DNA sequence: TGTGCCATCTCGGAGTTGGCCGGGACCCCCAGCCCAGATACGCAGTATTTT. As protein: CAISELAGTPSPDTQYF.

The chain uses TRBV5-1 and TRBJ2-1, with D tentatively TRBD1 or TRBD2 (6 bases each). The CDR3 contains 17 residues. Germline loops: CDR1 SGHRS, CDR2 YFSETQ. Trimming removed 0 bases at V and 2 bases at J, with 15 bases between. This chain's CDR3 is CASSLVNGGATYNEQFF. In nucleotides, the CDR3 is TGCGCCAGCAGCTTGGTAAACGGGGGCGCGACCTACAATGAGCAGTTCTTC.

The genes are TRBV10-3 and TRBJ2-1, with D possibly TRBD2 on 6 matching bases. The CDR3 has 16 residues. CDR1 and CDR2 (germline): ENHRY, SYGVKD. V gave up 2 bases and J gave up 3 bases, with 14 bases separating them. CDR3 sequence (DNA): TGTGCCATCAGTGAGGCCCCTAGCGTGGTCTACAATGAGCAGTTCTTC. It is translated as CAISEAPSVVYNEQFF.

This chain connects TRBV30 to TRBJ2-1; 8 nucleotides agree with TRBD2. From germline, CDR1 is GTSNPN and CDR2 SVGIG (reference sequence). With V trimmed by 0 bases and J by 6 bases, 4 bases remained unmatched. The CDR3 contains 14 residues. Here the CDR3 DNA reads TGTGCCTGGAGTGTAGGGCTAGCGGGCAATGAGCAGTTCTTC. It is translated as CAWSVGLAGNEQFF.

This clonotype occurred a few times. The chain is built from TRBV28 and TRBJ1-5; 10 bases are shared with TRBD1. Germline values: CDR1 MDHEN, CDR2 SYDVKM. This CDR3 has 16 residues. J gave up 9 bases and V 4 bases, and 12 bases lay outside the gene matches. CDR3: CASSSGWGQGTRPQHF. Here the CDR3 DNA reads TGTGCCAGCAGTTCGGGATGGGGACAGGGGACGCGGCCCCAGCATTTT.

The chain employs TRBV2 and TRBJ1-2; no clear D. V was trimmed by 8 bases and J by 9 bases, leaving 13 bases between them. Germline loops: CDR1 SNHLY, CDR2 FYNNEI. The CDR3 is 11 residues long. In nucleotides, the CDR3 is TGTGCCAGCGGAGGCAGGATGAGCTACACCTTC. This encodes CASGGRMSYTF. The variable domain in full, with the rest retrieved from reference TRBV2 and TRBJ1-2, is EPEVTQTPSHQVTQMGQEVILRCVPISNHLYFYWYRQILGQKVEFLVSFYNNEISEKSEIFDDQFSVERPDGSNFTLKIRSTKLEDSAMYFCASGGRMSYTFGSGTRLTVV.

This clonotype turned up a few times. The V call is TRBV12-3 or TRBV12-4, the J call TRBJ2-7; unclear D gene. V was clipped by 0 bases and J by 0 bases, with 9 bases between them. CDR3 length: 15 residues. CDR3 coding DNA: TGTGCCAGCAGTTTAGCGCTAGTCCTCTCCTACGAGCAGTACTTC. It specifies CASSLALVLSYEQYF.

CDR3 nucleotides: TGCAGTGCTAGGGCCCCCCGGGGGGCTAAACTCTATGGCTACACCTTC. Its translation: CSARAPRGAKLYGYTF. The V and J genes are TRBV20-1 and TRBJ1-2; the D gene is possibly TRBD1 (6 bases). The CDR3 runs 16 residues. Looked up from germline, CDR1 is DFQATT and CDR2 is SNEGSKA (reference sequence). Trimming took off 3 bases at V and 4 bases at J, with 21 bases between the two ends.

This clonotype was seen more than once but under ten times. V usage is TRBV29-1 and J usage is TRBJ2-5; either TRBD1 or TRBD2 may supply D (6 bases each). CDR1 SQVTM and CDR2 ANQGSEA come from the germline V gene. V lost 6 bases and J 5 bases, leaving 16 bases between the germline ends. The CDR3 has 13 residues. The CDR3 bases are TGCAGCGTCCTTCGGGGGCCGGGGGAGACCCAGTACTTC. It specifies CSVLRGPGETQYF.

The sample holds a few counts of this clonotype. V and J are TRBV7-9 and TRBJ2-7; either TRBD1 or TRBD2 may supply D (5 bases each). Trimming cost V 0 bases and J 4 bases, with 16 bases left between them. This CDR3 has 16 amino acids. Germline CDR1 is SEHNR and CDR2 is FQNEAQ (reference sequence). The CDR3 DNA reads TGTGCCAGCAGCTTAGCGGGGGATGGTGGTGTGTACGAGCAGTACTTC. Translated: CASSLAGDGGVYEQYF.

The chain is built from TRBV20-1 and TRBJ1-1, with 9 positions matching TRBD1. Germline trimming cut 1 base from V and 8 bases from J; bases unmatched to any gene: 2. CDR1 and CDR2 (germline): DFQATT, SNEGSKA (reference sequence). The CDR3 covers 12 residues. CDR3 amino acids: CSARVGQGEAFF. DNA for the CDR3: TGCAGTGCTAGAGTAGGACAGGGGGAAGCTTTCTTT.